This T cell receptor beta chain comes out of a study of T cell responses to AZD1222 COVID-19 vaccine. Measured with immunoSEQ multiplex PCR; TCRdb has only the in-frame clones, and not every one. The sample shows 150,000 or so clones, about 93% of them seen only once. Study-level findings and limits: Baseline serology detected seropositivity in only a handful of AZD1222 recipients. There were vaccine-associated CD4 TCRs across spike, dominant at 160-218 and 743-854.

The CDR3 covers 15 residues. The ends were cut back, 7 bases at V and 4 bases at J, with 19 bases in the middle. Germline-derived CDR1 and CDR2 are LNHDA and SQIVND (reference sequence). This clone occurred once. The antigen remains undetermined. Specimen: peripheral blood, collected on day 0 of AZD1222 vaccination. This receptor was taken from an adult in good health. The chain employs TRBV19 and TRBJ1-1, with a tentative D call TRBD1 (6 bases). The CDR3 DNA reads as TGTGCCAGTATTATGACAGGAGGAGGGTTCACTGAAGCTTTCTTT. Encoded protein: CASIMTGGGFTEAFF.